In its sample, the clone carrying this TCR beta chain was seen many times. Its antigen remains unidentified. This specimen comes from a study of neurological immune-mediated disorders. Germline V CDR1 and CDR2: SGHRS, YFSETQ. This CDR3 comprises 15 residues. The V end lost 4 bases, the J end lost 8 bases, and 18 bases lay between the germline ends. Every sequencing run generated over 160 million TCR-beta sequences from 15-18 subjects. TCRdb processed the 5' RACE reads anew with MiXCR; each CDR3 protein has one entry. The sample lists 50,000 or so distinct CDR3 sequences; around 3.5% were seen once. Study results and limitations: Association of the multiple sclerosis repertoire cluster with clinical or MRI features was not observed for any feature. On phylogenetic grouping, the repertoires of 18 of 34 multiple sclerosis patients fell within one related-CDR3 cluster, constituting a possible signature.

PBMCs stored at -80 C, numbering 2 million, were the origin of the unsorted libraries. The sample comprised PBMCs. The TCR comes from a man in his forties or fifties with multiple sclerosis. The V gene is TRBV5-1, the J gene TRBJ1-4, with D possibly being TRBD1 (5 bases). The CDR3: CASSPQQAGPEKLFF. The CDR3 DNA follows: TGCGCCAGCAGCCCCCAACAGGCAGGCCCCGAAAAACTGTTTTTT.